This entry lists 17 T cell receptor beta chains sequenced from one sample in a study of OX40 agonist ivuxolimab in advanced cancers. Profiled with immunoSEQ multiplex PCR; TCRdb holds only in-frame clones, not every one. The sample consists of around 79,000 clones, around 85% of them appearing once. The sample was CD4+ or CD8+ T cells sorted from blood, taken in a trial of the OX40 agonist ivuxolimab. Source of these receptors: an adult with an advanced solid tumor such as melanoma, head and neck, liver or kidney cancer.

The rearrangement links TRBV30 to TRBJ2-7; TRBD2 matches 8 bases. In germline, CDR1 is GTSNPN, CDR2 SVGIG (reference sequence). J gave up 1 base and V 0 bases, and 5 bases lay outside the gene matches. This CDR3 is built from 15 residues. The CDR3 spells CAWSVAGGRSYEQYF. In nucleotides, the CDR3 is TGTGCCTGGAGTGTGGCGGGGGGCCGGTCCTACGAGCAGTACTTC.

The chain has TRBV4-1 and TRBJ2-5; 9 bases fit TRBD2. Germline V gene data show CDR1 as MGHRA and CDR2 as YSYEKL. V lost 0 bases to trimming and J lost 3 bases; unmatched junction nucleotides: 5. The CDR3 is 16 amino acids. CDR3 nucleotide sequence: TGCGCCAGCAGCCAAGATTGGCGGGGGGGAGAAGAGACCCAGTACTTC. This translates into CASSQDWRGGEETQYF.

V and J are TRBV30 and TRBJ1-3, with a tentative D call TRBD1 (5 bases). Trimming removed 2 bases from V and 2 bases from J, with 13 bases in between. The germline gives CDR1 GTSNPN, CDR2 SVGIG (reference sequence). The CDR3 has 15 amino acids. The CDR3 is CAWSPLGAAGNTIYF. Here the CDR3 DNA reads TGTGCCTGGAGTCCTCTAGGGGCGGCTGGAAACACCATATATTTT.

V gene TRBV7-6 combines with J gene TRBJ2-1; TRBD2 is a possible D gene (5 bases). V was pared by 2 bases and J by 8 bases, with 16 bases between. Germline V lookup: CDR1 SGHVS, CDR2 FNYEAQ. The CDR3 has 15 residues. DNA for the CDR3: TGTGCCAGCAGCTTACAGGACTCCCCAGGTGATGAGCAGTTCTTC. Protein sequence: CASSLQDSPGDEQFF.

The genes are TRBV6-5 and TRBJ2-6, with D unresolved. CDR3 length: 14 residues. Trimming removed 8 bases from V and 0 bases from J, with 8 bases in between. Germline V CDR1 and CDR2: MNHEY, SVGAGI. The CDR3 bases are TGTGCCAGCGGGTGGGACTCTGGGGCCAACGTCCTGACTTTC. Translating gives CASGWDSGANVLTF.

V gene TRBV6-1 combines with J gene TRBJ2-7, with a weak D call TRBD1 (5 bases). The germline CDR1 and CDR2 sequences are MNHNS and SASEGT. CDR3 size: 16 residues. Trimming took off 1 base at V and 6 bases at J, with 19 bases between the two ends. The CDR3 DNA sequence: TGTGCCAGCAGTGAAGGTAAACGGCAGGGCGTACGCGAGCAGTACTTC. Its translation is CASSEGKRQGVREQYF.

J is TRBJ1-5 and V is TRBV6-1; D remains unclear. Germline V lookup: CDR1 MNHNS, CDR2 SASEGT. The V and J ends lost 7 bases and 3 bases respectively, with 16 bases between them. This CDR3 is 15 amino acids long. The CDR3 nucleotides are TGTGCCAGCACCCGCGAGCCCCAAAACAATCAGCCCCAGCATTTT. Amino acids: CASTREPQNNQPQHF.

This rearrangement joins TRBV2 to TRBJ1-6, with 9 bases matching TRBD1. Germline CDR1 and CDR2: SNHLY and FYNNEI. This CDR3 has 16 residues. After removal of 5 bases from V and 10 bases from J, the junction contained 12 bases not matched to a gene. The DNA for the CDR3 is TGTGCCAGCAGTAATACAGGGGGCGGCTTAGGGTCACCCCTCCACTTT. Its protein product is CASSNTGGGLGSPLHF.

Comments on this clone: The sample carries other DNA sequences with the same CDR3. This chain connects TRBV5-1 to TRBJ2-7, with D possibly TRBD1 on 5 matching bases. CDR3 length: 15 residues. V was shortened by 2 bases and J by 0 bases, with 12 bases between the two germline ends. In germline, CDR1 is SGHRS, CDR2 YFSETQ. The CDR3 DNA is TGCGCCAGCAGCTTAACAGGTGGCAGCTCCTACGAGCAGTACTTC. Residues: CASSLTGGSSYEQYF.

This clone was observed a few times. This chain uses TRBV7-9 with TRBJ1-2; no reliable D call. The CDR3 extends over 13 amino acids. Between the trimmed V and J ends, which lost 7 bases and 8 bases, there was a span of 17 bases. CDR1 is SEHNR, CDR2 FQNEAQ, per germline (reference sequence). CDR3 loop: CASNRDESPGYTF. The CDR3 DNA reads as TGTGCCAGCAACCGAGACGAAAGCCCGGGCTACACCTTC.

This clone was seen a single time. The chain is built from TRBV14 and TRBJ1-3, with a weak D call TRBD1 (6 bases). The CDR3 covers 14 residues. V shed 9 bases and J shed 0 bases, with 12 bases lying between them. CDR1 is SGHDN, CDR2 FVKESK, per germline. The DNA for the CDR3 is TGTGCCAGTCAAGGGGGATTCTCTGGAAACACCATATATTTT. This gives the protein CASQGGFSGNTIYF.

The chain links TRBV19 to TRBJ1-1; 8 bases are shared with TRBD1. The CDR3 is 16 amino acids. CDR1 and CDR2 from the germline V gene are LNHDA and SQIVND (reference sequence). The J segment lost 1 base and the V segment lost 3 bases, leaving 7 bases of the junction unmatched. CDR3 DNA sequence: TGTGCCAGTAGTATTCCTCGGACAGGGAGGAACACTGAAGCTTTCTTT. Translation gives CASSIPRTGRNTEAFF.

The chain uses TRBV5-4 and TRBJ1-4; unclear D gene. Trimming removed 0 bases from V and 6 bases from J, with 9 bases in between. The length of the CDR3 is 14 residues. The germline CDR1 and CDR2 sequences are SGHNT and YYREEE (reference sequence). The CDR3 loop reads CASSLGGMDEKLFF. The CDR3 nucleotides read TGTGCCAGCAGCTTGGGAGGGATGGATGAAAAACTGTTTTTT.

CDR3 sequence (DNA): TGTGCCAGCTCCCGGGACAGGCCCTACAATGAGCAGTTCTTC. Its translation: CASSRDRPYNEQFF. This chain links TRBV18 with TRBJ2-1; the match to TRBD1 covers 8 bases. V lost 6 bases, J lost 2 bases, and 3 bases stayed unmatched. The CDR3 extends over 14 amino acids. The germline V gene has CDR1 KGHSH and CDR2 LQKENI.

Details on this clone: This sample includes further DNA sequences coding for the same CDR3. The genes are TRBV11-2 and TRBJ2-7; D gene uncertain. The germline V and J ends were trimmed by 2 bases and 0 bases, with 8 bases remaining between them. CDR3 length equals 14 residues. Per germline, CDR1 SGHAT and CDR2 FQNNGV. The CDR3 nucleotides are TGTGCCAGCAGCTTAAGTAGGTCCTCCTACGAGCAGTACTTC. This encodes CASSLSRSSYEQYF.

The chain uses TRBV5-6 and TRBJ1-2, with 9 bases lining up with TRBD1. The CDR3 has 14 residues. J gave up 4 bases and V 4 bases, and 5 bases lay outside the gene matches. CDR1 is SGHDT, CDR2 YYEEEE, per germline. DNA for the CDR3: TGTGCCAGCAGCCACAGGGGGCTCGGCTATGGCTACACCTTC. Amino acids: CASSHRGLGYGYTF. The whole variable domain, remainder taken from reference TRBV5-6 and TRBJ1-2, is DAGVTQSPTHLIKTRGQQVTLRCSPKSGHDTVSWYQQALGQGPQFIFQYYEEEERQRGNFPDRFSGHQFPNYSSELNVNALLLGDSALYLCASSHRGLGYGYTFGSGTRLTVV.

This clone was seen just once. This chain joins TRBV6-5 and TRBJ2-3; D possibly corresponds to TRBD1 (5 bases). The CDR3 is 16 amino acids. Between the trimmed V and J ends, which lost 0 bases and 3 bases, there was a span of 13 bases. Germline CDR1 MNHEY, CDR2 SVGAGI. The CDR3 DNA is TGTGCCAGCAGTTACTCTTCAGGGTACGGAACAGATACGCAGTATTTT. It yields the protein CASSYSSGYGTDTQYF.